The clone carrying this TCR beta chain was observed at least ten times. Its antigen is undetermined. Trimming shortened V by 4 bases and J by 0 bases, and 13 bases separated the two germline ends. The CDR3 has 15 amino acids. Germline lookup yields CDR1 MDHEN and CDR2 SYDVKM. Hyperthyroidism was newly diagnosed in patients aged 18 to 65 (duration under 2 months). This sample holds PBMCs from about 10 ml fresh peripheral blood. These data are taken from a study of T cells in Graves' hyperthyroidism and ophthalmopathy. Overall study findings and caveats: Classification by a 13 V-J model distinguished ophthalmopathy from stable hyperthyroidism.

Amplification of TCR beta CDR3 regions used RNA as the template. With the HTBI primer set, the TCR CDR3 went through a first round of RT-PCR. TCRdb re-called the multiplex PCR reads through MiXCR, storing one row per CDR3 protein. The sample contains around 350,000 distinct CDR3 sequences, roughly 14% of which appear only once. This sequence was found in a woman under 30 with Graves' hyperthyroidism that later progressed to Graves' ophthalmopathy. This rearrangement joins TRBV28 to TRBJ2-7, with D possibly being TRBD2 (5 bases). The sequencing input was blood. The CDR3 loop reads CASSSIGRGSYEQYF. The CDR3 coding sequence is TGTGCCAGCAGTTCTATCGGACGGGGCTCCTACGAGCAGTACTTC.